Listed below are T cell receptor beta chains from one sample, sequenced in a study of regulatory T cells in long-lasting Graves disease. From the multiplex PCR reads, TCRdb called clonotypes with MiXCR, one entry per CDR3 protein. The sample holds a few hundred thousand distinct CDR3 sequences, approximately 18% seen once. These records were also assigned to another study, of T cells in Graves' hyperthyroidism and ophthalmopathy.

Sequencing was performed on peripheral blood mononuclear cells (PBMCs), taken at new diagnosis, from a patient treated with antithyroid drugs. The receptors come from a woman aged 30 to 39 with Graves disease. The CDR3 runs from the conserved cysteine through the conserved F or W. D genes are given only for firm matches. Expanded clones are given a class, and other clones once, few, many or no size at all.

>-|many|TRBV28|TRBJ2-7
CASSFLDSYEQYF
TGTGCCAGCAGTTTCCTGGACAGCTACGAGCAGTACTTC
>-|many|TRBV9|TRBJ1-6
CASSVGGRGAPLHF
TGTGCCAGCAGCGTAGGGGGCAGGGGAGCACCCCTCCACTTT
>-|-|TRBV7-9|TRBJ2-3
CASSLGESSTDTQYF
TGTGCCAGCAGCTTAGGCGAGTCTAGCACAGATACGCAGTATTTT
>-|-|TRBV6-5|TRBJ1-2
CASSYSRPGSNYGYTF
TGTGCCAGCAGTTACTCGCGACCTGGTTCCAACTATGGCTACACCTTC
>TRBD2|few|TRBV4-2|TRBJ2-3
CASSQDWRGDDTQYF
TGTGCCAGCAGCCAAGACTGGCGGGGGGACGATACGCAGTATTTT
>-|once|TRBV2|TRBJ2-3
CASTNPGFAVTDTQYF
TGTGCCAGCACAAACCCGGGGTTCGCTGTCACGGATACGCAGTATTTT
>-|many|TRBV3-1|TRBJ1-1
CASSQDFQGNTEAFF
TGTGCCAGCAGCCAAGATTTCCAGGGCAACACTGAAGCTTTCTTT
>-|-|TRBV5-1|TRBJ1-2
CASSPAPDSGFVGYTF
TGCGCCAGCAGCCCCGCACCCGACAGTGGGTTTGTCGGCTACACCTTC
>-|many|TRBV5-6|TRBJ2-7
CASSPWTEYEQYF
TGTGCCAGCAGCCCTTGGACCGAGTACGAGCAGTACTTC
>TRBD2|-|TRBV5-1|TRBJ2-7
CASREGLAPTYEQYF
TGCGCCAGCCGGGAAGGACTAGCGCCTACCTACGAGCAGTACTTC
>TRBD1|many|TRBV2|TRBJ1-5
CASSVDRGSHQPQHF
TGTGCCAGCAGTGTAGACAGGGGGTCCCATCAGCCCCAGCATTTT
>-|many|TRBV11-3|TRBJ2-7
CASSSASGSGHGEQYF
TGTGCCAGCAGCTCCGCCTCTGGTTCGGGACATGGCGAGCAGTACTTC
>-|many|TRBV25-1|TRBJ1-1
CASSLGSREAFF
TGTGCCAGCAGTTTGGGGAGCCGTGAAGCTTTCTTT
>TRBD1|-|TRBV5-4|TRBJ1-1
CASRYQGAGTEAFF
TGTGCCAGCAGATACCAGGGGGCGGGCACTGAAGCTTTCTTT
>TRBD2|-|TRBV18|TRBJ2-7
CASSLAGEETYEQYF
TGTGCCAGCTCGCTAGCGGGAGAAGAAACCTACGAGCAGTACTTC
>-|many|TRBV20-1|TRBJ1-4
CSARVPGRGGEKLFF
TGCAGTGCTAGGGTCCCGGGGCGAGGGGGTGAAAAACTGTTTTTT
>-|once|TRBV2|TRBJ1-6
CASNGRTGLNSPLHF
TGTGCCAGCAATGGGCGGACGGGTTTGAATTCACCCCTCCACTTT
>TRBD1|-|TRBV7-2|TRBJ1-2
CASSPFDRGQGYTF
TGTGCCAGCAGCCCGTTCGACAGGGGGCAAGGCTACACCTTC
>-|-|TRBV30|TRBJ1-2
CAWSQGPNVGYTF
TGTGCCTGGAGTCAGGGCCCCAATGTCGGCTACACCTTC
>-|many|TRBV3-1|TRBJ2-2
CASSPPGARFTGELFF
TGTGCCAGCAGCCCTCCGGGGGCGCGTTTCACCGGGGAGCTGTTTTTT
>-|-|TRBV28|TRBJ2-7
CASSLEGPTYEQYF
TGTGCCAGCAGTTTGGAAGGGCCCACCTACGAGCAGTACTTC
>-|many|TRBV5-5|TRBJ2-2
CASSLYGGDTNTGELFF
TGTGCCAGCAGCTTGTACGGGGGAGATACGAACACCGGGGAGCTGTTTTTT
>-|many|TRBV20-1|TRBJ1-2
CSARGTQGIYGYTF
TGCAGTGCTAGAGGGACGCAGGGGATCTATGGCTACACCTTC
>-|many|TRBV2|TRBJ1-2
CASRGVRGGGYTF
TGTGCCAGCAGGGGGGTCCGGGGGGGCGGCTACACCTTC
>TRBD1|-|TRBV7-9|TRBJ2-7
CASSGAGGFDEQYF
TGTGCCAGCAGCGGGGCAGGGGGCTTCGACGAGCAGTACTTC
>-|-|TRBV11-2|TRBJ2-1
CASSLVNRPYNEQFF
TGTGCCAGCAGCTTAGTAAACAGACCCTACAATGAGCAGTTCTTC
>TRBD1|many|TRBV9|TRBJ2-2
CASSVGQGDTGELFF
TGTGCCAGCAGCGTAGGACAGGGTGACACCGGGGAGCTGTTTTTT
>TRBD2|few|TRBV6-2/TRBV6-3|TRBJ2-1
CASSYSKAGGLGNNEQFF
TGTGCCAGCAGTTACTCGAAGGCGGGGGGGTTAGGAAACAATGAGCAGTTCTTC
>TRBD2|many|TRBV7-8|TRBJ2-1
CASSLERGGSNEQFF
TGTGCCAGCAGCTTAGAGCGGGGGGGCTCAAATGAGCAGTTCTTC
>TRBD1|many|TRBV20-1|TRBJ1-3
CSARSLGDRGMGNTIYF
TGCAGTGCTAGATCACTAGGAGACAGGGGAATGGGAAACACCATATATTTT
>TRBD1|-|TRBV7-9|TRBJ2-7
CASRVGQGTPYEQYF
TGTGCCAGCAGAGTGGGACAGGGAACCCCCTACGAGCAGTACTTC
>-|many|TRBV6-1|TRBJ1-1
CASSLAGKAFF
TGTGCCAGCAGCCTGGCGGGTAAAGCTTTCTTT
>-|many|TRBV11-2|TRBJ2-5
CASSLVTGPQYF
TGTGCCAGCAGCTTAGTAACTGGGCCCCAGTACTTC
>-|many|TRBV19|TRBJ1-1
CASSITWGGTEAFF
TGTGCCAGTAGTATAACGTGGGGTGGGACTGAAGCTTTCTTT
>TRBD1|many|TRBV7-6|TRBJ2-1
CASSLGQGTEQFF
TGTGCCAGCAGCTTAGGACAGGGCACGGAGCAGTTCTTC
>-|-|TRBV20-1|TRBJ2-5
CSASRSETQYF
TGCAGTGCTAGCCGGTCCGAGACCCAGTACTTC
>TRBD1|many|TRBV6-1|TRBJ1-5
CASSHRQGAQPQHF
TGTGCCAGCAGTCACAGACAGGGTGCTCAGCCCCAGCATTTT
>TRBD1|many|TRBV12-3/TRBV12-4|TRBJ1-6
CASSPGDGHRGSPLHF
TGTGCCAGCAGCCCCGGGGACGGCCACAGGGGTTCACCCCTCCACTTT
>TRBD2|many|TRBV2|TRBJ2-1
CASSEILAGDEQFF
TGTGCCAGCAGTGAGATTTTAGCGGGAGATGAGCAGTTCTTC
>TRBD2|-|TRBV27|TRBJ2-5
CASSLFARLAGESETQYF
TGTGCCAGCAGTTTATTTGCTCGTCTAGCGGGAGAATCAGAGACCCAGTACTTC
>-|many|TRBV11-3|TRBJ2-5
CASSFDPLGTQYF
TGTGCCAGCAGCTTTGACCCCTTGGGGACCCAGTACTTC
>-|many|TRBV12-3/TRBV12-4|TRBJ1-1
CASSLGPRQMGTEAFF
TGTGCCAGCAGTTTAGGCCCCCGACAGATGGGCACTGAAGCTTTCTTT
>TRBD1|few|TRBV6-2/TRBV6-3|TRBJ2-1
CASSIAGTGISNEQFF
TGTGCCAGCAGTATAGCCGGGACAGGGATTTCCAATGAGCAGTTCTTC
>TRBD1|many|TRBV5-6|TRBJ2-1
CASSPDRGLFTSYNEQFF
TGTGCCAGCAGCCCCGACAGGGGGCTTTTCACCTCCTACAATGAGCAGTTCTTC
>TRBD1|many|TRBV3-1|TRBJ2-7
CASSVSTGSSYEQYF
TGTGCCAGCAGTGTATCGACAGGGAGCTCCTACGAGCAGTACTTC
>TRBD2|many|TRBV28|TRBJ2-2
CASRNGGSANTGELFF
TGTGCCAGCAGGAATGGCGGGAGTGCGAACACCGGGGAGCTGTTTTTT